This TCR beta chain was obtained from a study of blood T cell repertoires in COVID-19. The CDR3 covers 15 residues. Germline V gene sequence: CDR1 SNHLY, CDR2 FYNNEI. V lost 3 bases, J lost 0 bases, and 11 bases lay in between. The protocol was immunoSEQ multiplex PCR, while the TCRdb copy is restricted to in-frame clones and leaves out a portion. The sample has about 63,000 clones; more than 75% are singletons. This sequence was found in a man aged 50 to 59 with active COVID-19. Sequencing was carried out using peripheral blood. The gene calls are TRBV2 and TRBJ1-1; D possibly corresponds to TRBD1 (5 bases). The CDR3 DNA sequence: TGTGCCAGCAGTGAGTCGGGGGACGTGAACACTGAAGCTTTCTTT. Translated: CASSESGDVNTEAFF.